These T cell receptor beta chains were read from a single sample in a study of T cell changes during pregnancy in multiple sclerosis. Clones were read by immunoSEQ multiplex PCR, and TCRdb kept only the in-frame ones, dropping some. The sample has approximately 70,000 clones; approximately 95% are singletons. Here the sequenced sample was CD4+ T cells from peripheral blood mononuclear cells, taken after pregnancy. The receptors were sampled from a female donor with multiple sclerosis, enrolled in a pregnancy study. The CDR3 runs from the conserved cysteine through the conserved F or W. D genes are given only for firm matches. Clone size appears in some rows only: once, few, many, or a class for an expanded clone.

V gene: TRBV30; D gene: -; J gene: TRBJ1-1; clone size: few; CDR3 protein: CAWSVQTNTEAFF; CDR3 DNA: TGTGCCTGGAGTGTACAGACGAACACTGAAGCTTTCTTT
V gene: TRBV10-3; D gene: -; J gene: TRBJ1-5; clone size: -; CDR3 protein: CAISESTGQPQHF; CDR3 DNA: TGTGCCATCAGTGAGTCGACCGGGCAGCCCCAGCATTTT
V gene: TRBV13; D gene: TRBD2; J gene: TRBJ2-3; clone size: -; CDR3 protein: CASSLLGGPTDTQYF; CDR3 DNA: TGTGCCAGCAGCCTCCTGGGAGGGCCAACAGATACGCAGTATTTT
V gene: TRBV6-5; D gene: TRBD1; J gene: TRBJ1-5; clone size: -; CDR3 protein: CASRATGLRQPQHF; CDR3 DNA: TGTGCCAGCAGGGCGACAGGGCTGAGGCAGCCCCAGCATTTT
V gene: TRBV4-1; D gene: -; J gene: TRBJ1-2; clone size: -; CDR3 protein: CASSQGARLANYGYTF; CDR3 DNA: TGCGCCAGCAGCCAAGGCGCCCGGTTAGCTAACTATGGCTACACCTTC
V gene: TRBV29-1; D gene: -; J gene: TRBJ2-7; clone size: -; CDR3 protein: CSAGTLYEQYF; CDR3 DNA: TGCAGCGCCGGGACTCTATACGAGCAGTACTTC
V gene: TRBV5-1; D gene: TRBD1; J gene: TRBJ2-3; clone size: -; CDR3 protein: CASSQVDRAGTDTQYF; CDR3 DNA: TGCGCCAGCAGCCAAGTCGACAGGGCTGGCACAGATACGCAGTATTTT
V gene: TRBV6-5; D gene: TRBD1; J gene: TRBJ2-1; clone size: -; CDR3 protein: CASSPAGTGGEQFF; CDR3 DNA: TGTGCCAGCAGTCCCGCCGGGACAGGGGGTGAGCAGTTCTTC
V gene: TRBV6-6; D gene: TRBD2; J gene: TRBJ2-1; clone size: -; CDR3 protein: CASRDLLAGNDEQFF; CDR3 DNA: TGTGCCAGCAGGGACCTACTAGCGGGAAACGATGAGCAGTTCTTC
V gene: TRBV28; D gene: -; J gene: TRBJ1-2; clone size: -; CDR3 protein: CASSTGTPAPGYTF; CDR3 DNA: TGTGCCAGCAGCACCGGGACACCGGCCCCGGGCTACACCTTC
V gene: TRBV10-3; D gene: TRBD2; J gene: TRBJ2-1; clone size: -; CDR3 protein: CAISDWREGRNEQFF; CDR3 DNA: TGTGCCATCAGTGATTGGCGGGAGGGCCGCAATGAGCAGTTCTTC
V gene: TRBV2; D gene: -; J gene: TRBJ2-7; clone size: -; CDR3 protein: CASRESGPEREQYF; CDR3 DNA: TGTGCCAGCAGGGAATCGGGTCCTGAAAGGGAGCAGTACTTC
V gene: TRBV4-2; D gene: TRBD1; J gene: TRBJ1-1; clone size: -; CDR3 protein: CASSLSVTGETEAFF; CDR3 DNA: TGTGCCAGCAGCTTATCTGTAACAGGGGAGACTGAAGCTTTCTTT
V gene: TRBV6-5; D gene: TRBD1; J gene: TRBJ1-4; clone size: -; CDR3 protein: CASSYSRDRAEKLFF; CDR3 DNA: TGTGCCAGCAGTTACTCGAGGGACAGGGCTGAAAAACTGTTTTTT
V gene: TRBV28; D gene: -; J gene: TRBJ1-1; clone size: -; CDR3 protein: CASTLQGYTEAFF; CDR3 DNA: TGTGCCAGCACACTACAGGGCTACACTGAAGCTTTCTTT
V gene: TRBV5-1; D gene: TRBD2; J gene: TRBJ2-1; clone size: -; CDR3 protein: CASSELAGSSRSYNEQFF; CDR3 DNA: TGCGCCAGCAGCGAGCTAGCGGGGAGTTCTAGGTCCTACAATGAGCAGTTCTTC
V gene: TRBV27; D gene: TRBD1; J gene: TRBJ1-1; clone size: -; CDR3 protein: CASSWGGQGAKAFF; CDR3 DNA: TGTGCCAGCAGCTGGGGAGGACAGGGGGCGAAAGCTTTCTTT
V gene: TRBV6-5; D gene: TRBD1; J gene: TRBJ1-1; clone size: -; CDR3 protein: CASGTGARGAFF; CDR3 DNA: TGTGCCAGCGGGACAGGGGCCCGTGGGGCTTTCTTT
V gene: TRBV28; D gene: TRBD1; J gene: TRBJ1-5; clone size: -; CDR3 protein: CASSPLGQGLHSNQPQHF; CDR3 DNA: TGTGCCAGCAGTCCCTTGGGACAGGGTCTCCATAGCAATCAGCCCCAGCATTTT
V gene: TRBV2; D gene: TRBD2; J gene: TRBJ2-1; clone size: -; CDR3 protein: CASLDILAGIYEQFF; CDR3 DNA: TGTGCCAGCCTCGATATACTAGCGGGTATCTATGAGCAGTTCTTC
V gene: TRBV28; D gene: TRBD1; J gene: TRBJ2-7; clone size: -; CDR3 protein: CASSLIDRGSYEQYF; CDR3 DNA: TGTGCCAGCAGTTTGATCGACAGGGGTTCCTACGAGCAGTACTTC
V gene: TRBV28; D gene: -; J gene: TRBJ2-7; clone size: -; CDR3 protein: CASKDNVPLGEQYF; CDR3 DNA: TGTGCCAGCAAGGACAATGTCCCTCTGGGCGAGCAGTACTTC
V gene: TRBV19; D gene: TRBD2; J gene: TRBJ2-7; clone size: -; CDR3 protein: CASSHGLAGGPISYEQYF; CDR3 DNA: TGTGCCAGTAGTCACGGACTAGCGGGAGGGCCAATATCATACGAGCAGTACTTC
V gene: TRBV6-5; D gene: -; J gene: TRBJ1-1; clone size: -; CDR3 protein: CASSYIAREDTEAFF; CDR3 DNA: TGTGCCAGCAGTTATATAGCGAGGGAGGACACTGAAGCTTTCTTT
V gene: TRBV6-5; D gene: TRBD2; J gene: TRBJ2-7; clone size: -; CDR3 protein: CASSSLTREGLYEQYF; CDR3 DNA: TGTGCCAGCAGTTCACTCACCCGGGAGGGCCTTTACGAGCAGTACTTC
V gene: TRBV18; D gene: TRBD2; J gene: TRBJ2-7; clone size: -; CDR3 protein: CASSSRTSGSKISYEQYF; CDR3 DNA: TGTGCCAGCTCATCTCGGACTAGCGGGTCTAAGATCTCCTACGAGCAGTACTTC
V gene: TRBV28; D gene: -; J gene: TRBJ2-2; clone size: -; CDR3 protein: CASSLLREDTGELFF; CDR3 DNA: TGTGCCAGCAGTTTACTCAGGGAAGACACCGGGGAGCTGTTTTTT
V gene: TRBV28; D gene: -; J gene: TRBJ2-1; clone size: -; CDR3 protein: CASSFIRTVHNEQFF; CDR3 DNA: TGTGCCAGCAGTTTCATCAGGACAGTCCACAATGAGCAGTTCTTC
V gene: TRBV5-1; D gene: -; J gene: TRBJ2-2; clone size: -; CDR3 protein: CASSFTSARHTGELFF; CDR3 DNA: TGCGCCAGCAGCTTTACAAGCGCACGACACACCGGGGAGCTGTTTTTT
V gene: TRBV6-5; D gene: -; J gene: TRBJ1-3; clone size: -; CDR3 protein: CASSLTGSSGNTIYF; CDR3 DNA: TGTGCCAGCAGCCTCACAGGGTCCTCTGGAAACACCATATATTTT
V gene: TRBV6-1; D gene: -; J gene: TRBJ1-1; clone size: -; CDR3 protein: CASSTMTVNTEAFF; CDR3 DNA: TGTGCCAGCAGCACAATGACAGTGAACACTGAAGCTTTCTTT
V gene: TRBV11-1; D gene: -; J gene: TRBJ2-3; clone size: once; CDR3 protein: CASSFSGDTQYF; CDR3 DNA: TGTGCCAGCAGCTTTAGCGGAGATACGCAGTATTTT
V gene: TRBV11-1; D gene: TRBD2; J gene: TRBJ2-1; clone size: few; CDR3 protein: CASRSRSGPYNEQFF; CDR3 DNA: TGTGCCAGCAGATCCCGTAGCGGGCCTTACAATGAGCAGTTCTTC
V gene: TRBV2; D gene: TRBD1; J gene: TRBJ2-7; clone size: -; CDR3 protein: CASSVDRTNHEQYF; CDR3 DNA: TGTGCCAGCAGTGTGGACAGGACGAACCACGAGCAGTACTTC
V gene: TRBV28; D gene: -; J gene: TRBJ2-2; clone size: -; CDR3 protein: CAGKGGSNTGELFF; CDR3 DNA: TGTGCCGGGAAAGGGGGTTCGAACACCGGGGAGCTGTTTTTT
V gene: TRBV5-1; D gene: -; J gene: TRBJ2-5; clone size: -; CDR3 protein: CASTGDAETQYF; CDR3 DNA: TGCGCCAGCACGGGGGATGCGGAGACCCAGTACTTC
V gene: TRBV5-4; D gene: TRBD1; J gene: TRBJ2-1; clone size: -; CDR3 protein: CASSSWTGGIEQFF; CDR3 DNA: TGTGCCAGCAGCTCCTGGACAGGGGGCATTGAGCAGTTCTTC
V gene: TRBV27; D gene: -; J gene: TRBJ1-5; clone size: once; CDR3 protein: CASSRGNNQPQHF; CDR3 DNA: TGTGCCAGCAGTCGCGGCAACAATCAGCCCCAGCATTTT
V gene: TRBV27; D gene: TRBD1; J gene: TRBJ1-1; clone size: -; CDR3 protein: CASSYRQGRLKGNTEAFF; CDR3 DNA: TGTGCCAGCAGTTATAGACAGGGAAGGTTGAAGGGGAACACTGAAGCTTTCTTT
V gene: TRBV5-1; D gene: -; J gene: TRBJ2-7; clone size: -; CDR3 protein: CASSVEGRYEQYF; CDR3 DNA: TGCGCCAGCAGCGTCGAGGGTCGGTACGAGCAGTACTTC
V gene: TRBV4-3; D gene: -; J gene: TRBJ2-7; clone size: -; CDR3 protein: CASSQDSQRPSYEQYF; CDR3 DNA: TGCGCCAGCAGCCAAGACAGTCAGCGGCCCTCCTACGAGCAGTACTTC
V gene: TRBV19; D gene: TRBD1; J gene: TRBJ2-7; clone size: -; CDR3 protein: CASSIGYSDRDFYEQYF; CDR3 DNA: TGTGCCAGTAGTATCGGTTATTCGGACAGGGACTTCTACGAGCAGTACTTC
V gene: TRBV28; D gene: -; J gene: TRBJ1-5; clone size: -; CDR3 protein: CATQLQGINQPQHF; CDR3 DNA: TGTGCCACCCAGTTGCAGGGAATCAATCAGCCCCAGCATTTT
V gene: TRBV2; D gene: -; J gene: TRBJ1-1; clone size: few; CDR3 protein: CASRQTANTEAFF; CDR3 DNA: TGTGCCAGCAGGCAGACAGCGAACACTGAAGCTTTCTTT
V gene: TRBV29-1; D gene: -; J gene: TRBJ2-3; clone size: -; CDR3 protein: CSVGSRGGLADTQYF; CDR3 DNA: TGCAGCGTGGGATCGAGAGGGGGATTGGCAGATACGCAGTATTTT
V gene: TRBV6-4; D gene: -; J gene: TRBJ1-5; clone size: -; CDR3 protein: CASSLVLYSNQPQHF; CDR3 DNA: TGTGCCAGCAGCTTAGTCCTTTATAGCAATCAGCCCCAGCATTTT